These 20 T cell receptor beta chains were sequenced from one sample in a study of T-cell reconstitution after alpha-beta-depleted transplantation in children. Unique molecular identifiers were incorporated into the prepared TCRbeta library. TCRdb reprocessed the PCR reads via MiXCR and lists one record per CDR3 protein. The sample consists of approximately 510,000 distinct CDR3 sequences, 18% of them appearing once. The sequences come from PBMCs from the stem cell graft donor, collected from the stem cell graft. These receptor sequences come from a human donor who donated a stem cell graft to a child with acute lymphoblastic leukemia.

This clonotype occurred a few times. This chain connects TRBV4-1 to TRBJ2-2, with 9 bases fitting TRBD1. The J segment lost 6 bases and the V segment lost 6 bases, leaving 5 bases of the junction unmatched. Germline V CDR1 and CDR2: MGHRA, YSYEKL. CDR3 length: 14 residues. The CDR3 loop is CASRGQGISGELFF. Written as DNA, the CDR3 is TGCGCCAGCAGGGGACAGGGAATCTCCGGGGAGCTGTTTTTT.

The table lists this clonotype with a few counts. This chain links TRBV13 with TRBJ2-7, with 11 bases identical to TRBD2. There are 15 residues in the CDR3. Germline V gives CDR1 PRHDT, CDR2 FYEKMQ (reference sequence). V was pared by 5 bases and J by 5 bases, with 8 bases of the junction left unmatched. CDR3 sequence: CASSGGSGRAHEQYF. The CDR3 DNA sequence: TGTGCCAGCAGCGGGGGTAGCGGGAGGGCCCACGAGCAGTACTTC.

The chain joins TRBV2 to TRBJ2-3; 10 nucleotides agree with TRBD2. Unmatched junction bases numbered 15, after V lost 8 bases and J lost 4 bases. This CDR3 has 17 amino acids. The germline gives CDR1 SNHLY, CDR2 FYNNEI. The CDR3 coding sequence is TGTGCCAGCGCGGGCCTAGCGGGAGTGGGGGCCCCAGATACGCAGTATTTT. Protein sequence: CASAGLAGVGAPDTQYF.

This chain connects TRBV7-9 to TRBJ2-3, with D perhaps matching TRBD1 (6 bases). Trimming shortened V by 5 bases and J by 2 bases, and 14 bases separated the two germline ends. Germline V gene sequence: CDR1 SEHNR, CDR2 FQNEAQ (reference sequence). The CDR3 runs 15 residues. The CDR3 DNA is TGTGCCAGCAGCAACGGACAGAGACTCACAGATACGCAGTATTTT. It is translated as CASSNGQRLTDTQYF.

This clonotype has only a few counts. The CDR3 nucleotides read TGCAGCGCTGAGGGCCTAGGGACAGGGAGCTCCTACGAGCAGTACTTC. Encoded protein: CSAEGLGTGSSYEQYF. This chain uses TRBV29-1 with TRBJ2-7, with 9 bases matching TRBD1. The V segment lost 7 bases and the J segment 0 bases; nucleotides outside the gene matches: 13. CDR3 length: 16 amino acids. Per germline, CDR1 SQVTM and CDR2 ANQGSEA.

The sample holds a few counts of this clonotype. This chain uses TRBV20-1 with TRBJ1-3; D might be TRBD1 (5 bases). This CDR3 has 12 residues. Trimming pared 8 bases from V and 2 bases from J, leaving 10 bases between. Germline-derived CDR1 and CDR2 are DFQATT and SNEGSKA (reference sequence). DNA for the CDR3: TGCAGTCAGAGGGGCCCTGGAAACACCATATATTTT. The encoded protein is CSQRGPGNTIYF.

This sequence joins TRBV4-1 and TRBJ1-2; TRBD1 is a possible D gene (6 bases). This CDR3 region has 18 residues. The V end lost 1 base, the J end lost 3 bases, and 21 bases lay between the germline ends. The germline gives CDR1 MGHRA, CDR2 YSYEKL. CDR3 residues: CASSQATGWGQEDYGYTF. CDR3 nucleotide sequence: TGCGCCAGCAGCCAAGCTACAGGATGGGGGCAAGAAGACTATGGCTACACCTTC.

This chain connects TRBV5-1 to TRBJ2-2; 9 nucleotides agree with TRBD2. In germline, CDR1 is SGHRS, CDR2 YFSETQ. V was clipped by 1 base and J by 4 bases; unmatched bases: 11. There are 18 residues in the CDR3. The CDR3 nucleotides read TGCGCCAGCAGCTTGATGAGAGCCGCGGGAGGGCCCACCGGGGAGCTGTTTTTT. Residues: CASSLMRAAGGPTGELFF.

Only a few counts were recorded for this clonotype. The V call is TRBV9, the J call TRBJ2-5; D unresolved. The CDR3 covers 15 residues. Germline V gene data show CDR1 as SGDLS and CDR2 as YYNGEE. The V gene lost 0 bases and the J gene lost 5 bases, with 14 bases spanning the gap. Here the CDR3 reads CASSVGTQIRETQYF. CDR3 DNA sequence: TGTGCCAGCAGCGTAGGTACCCAAATTAGGGAGACCCAGTACTTC.

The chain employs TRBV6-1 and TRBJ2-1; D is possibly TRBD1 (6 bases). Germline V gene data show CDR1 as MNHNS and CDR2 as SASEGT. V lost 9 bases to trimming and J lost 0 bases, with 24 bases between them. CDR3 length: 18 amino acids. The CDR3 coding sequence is TGTGCCAGTAGGGGGTTAACTTTATTCAACAGCTCCTACAATGAGCAGTTCTTC. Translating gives CASRGLTLFNSSYNEQFF.

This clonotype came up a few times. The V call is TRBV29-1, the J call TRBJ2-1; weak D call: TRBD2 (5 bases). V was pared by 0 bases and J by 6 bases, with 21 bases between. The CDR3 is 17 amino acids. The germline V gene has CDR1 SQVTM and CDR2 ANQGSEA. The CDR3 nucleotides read TGCAGCGTTGAAGATGGACTCAGGAGGAGACCGAGCAATGAGCAGTTCTTC. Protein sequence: CSVEDGLRRRPSNEQFF.

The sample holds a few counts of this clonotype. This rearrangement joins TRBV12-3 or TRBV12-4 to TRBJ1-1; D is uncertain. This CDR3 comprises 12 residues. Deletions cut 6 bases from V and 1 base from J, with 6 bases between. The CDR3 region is CASRPGNTEAFF. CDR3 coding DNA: TGTGCCAGCAGGCCCGGGAACACTGAAGCTTTCTTT.

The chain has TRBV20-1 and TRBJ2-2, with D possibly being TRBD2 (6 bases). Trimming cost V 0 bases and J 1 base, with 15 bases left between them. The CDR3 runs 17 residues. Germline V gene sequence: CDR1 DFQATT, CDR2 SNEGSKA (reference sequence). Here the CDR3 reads CSARDHLRERNTGELFF. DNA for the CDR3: TGCAGTGCTAGAGATCATTTACGGGAGAGGAACACCGGGGAGCTGTTTTTT.

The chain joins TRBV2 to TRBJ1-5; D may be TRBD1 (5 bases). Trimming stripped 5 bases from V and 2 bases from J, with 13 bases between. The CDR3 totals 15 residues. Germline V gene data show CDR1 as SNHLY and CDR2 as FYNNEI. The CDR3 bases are TGTGCCAGCAGTCAGGGCGCGGGGGGCAATCAGCCCCAGCATTTT. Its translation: CASSQGAGGNQPQHF.

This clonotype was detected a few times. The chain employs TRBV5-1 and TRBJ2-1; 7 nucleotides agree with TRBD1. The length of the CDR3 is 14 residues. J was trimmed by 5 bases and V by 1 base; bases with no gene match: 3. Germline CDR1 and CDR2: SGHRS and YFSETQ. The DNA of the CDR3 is TGCGCCAGCAGCTTGTGGACAGGACACAATGAGCAGTTCTTC. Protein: CASSLWTGHNEQFF.

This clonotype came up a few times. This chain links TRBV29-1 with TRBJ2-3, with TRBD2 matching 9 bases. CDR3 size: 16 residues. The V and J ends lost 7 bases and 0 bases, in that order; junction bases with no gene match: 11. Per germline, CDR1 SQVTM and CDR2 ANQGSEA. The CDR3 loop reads CSAPAAGLASTDTQYF. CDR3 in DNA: TGCAGCGCTCCTGCGGCCGGACTAGCGAGCACAGATACGCAGTATTTT.

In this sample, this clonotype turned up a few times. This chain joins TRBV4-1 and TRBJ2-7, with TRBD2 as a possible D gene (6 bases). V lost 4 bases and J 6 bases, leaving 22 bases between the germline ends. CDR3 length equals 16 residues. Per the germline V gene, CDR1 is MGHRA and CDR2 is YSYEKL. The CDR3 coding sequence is TGCGCCAGCAGCCCCGGCGGGCGGGACCTGACTAGCGAGCAGTACTTC. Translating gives CASSPGGRDLTSEQYF.

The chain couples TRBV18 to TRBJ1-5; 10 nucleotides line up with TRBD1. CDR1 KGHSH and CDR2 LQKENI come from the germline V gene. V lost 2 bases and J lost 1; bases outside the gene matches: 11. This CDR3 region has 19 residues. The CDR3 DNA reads TGTGCCAGCTCACCATTAGGTCCCCAGGGACAGGGGAGCAATCAGCCCCAGCATTTT. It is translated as CASSPLGPQGQGSNQPQHF.

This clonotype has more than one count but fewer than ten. The CDR3 DNA sequence: TGCGCCAGCAGCATCCGGGACAGGGTAAGACATCAGCCCCAGCATTTT. This codes for CASSIRDRVRHQPQHF. V is TRBV5-1 and J is TRBJ1-5; 9 nucleotides line up with TRBD1. Losses at the gene ends were 4 bases for V and 5 bases for J; bases not matched to a gene: 10. Germline V lookup: CDR1 SGHRS, CDR2 YFSETQ. The CDR3 has 16 amino acids.

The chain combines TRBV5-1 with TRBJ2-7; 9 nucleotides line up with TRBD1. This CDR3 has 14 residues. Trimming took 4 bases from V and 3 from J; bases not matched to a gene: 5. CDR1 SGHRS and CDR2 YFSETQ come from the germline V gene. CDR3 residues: CASSGQGIGYEQYF. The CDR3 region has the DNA TGCGCCAGCAGCGGACAGGGGATAGGCTACGAGCAGTACTTC.